The source of this T cell receptor (beta chain) is a study of regulatory and conventional T cells in RAG deficiency. Overall study results and limits: In Omenn syndrome, sorted "Tregs" may be peripherally activated cells. In Omenn syndrome, Treg and Tconv repertoires overlapped >75%.

Concerning this clone itself: Its specificity is not known.

The J segment lost 0 bases and the V segment lost 3 bases, leaving 4 bases of the junction unmatched. From germline, CDR1 is SGDLS and CDR2 YYNGEE. This CDR3 has 15 amino acids. Clones were sequenced by immunoSEQ multiplex PCR, and TCRdb holds only the in-frame ones, with some missing. The sample comprises fewer than 35,000 clones, more than 80% of which are singletons, and under 5.5% rests with the top ten. The data also belong to a second study, concerning regulatory T cells. That report adds: The PCR used 52 TRBV and 13 TRBJ primers.

The TCR sequence derives from a human donor in good health. The material sequenced was CD8+ T cells sorted from blood. The J gene is TRBJ2-3, the V gene TRBV9; 7 nucleotides agree with TRBD2. In DNA form, the CDR3 reads TGTGCCAGCAGCGCGAGCGGGGTTAGCACAGATACGCAGTATTTT. As protein: CASSASGVSTDTQYF.